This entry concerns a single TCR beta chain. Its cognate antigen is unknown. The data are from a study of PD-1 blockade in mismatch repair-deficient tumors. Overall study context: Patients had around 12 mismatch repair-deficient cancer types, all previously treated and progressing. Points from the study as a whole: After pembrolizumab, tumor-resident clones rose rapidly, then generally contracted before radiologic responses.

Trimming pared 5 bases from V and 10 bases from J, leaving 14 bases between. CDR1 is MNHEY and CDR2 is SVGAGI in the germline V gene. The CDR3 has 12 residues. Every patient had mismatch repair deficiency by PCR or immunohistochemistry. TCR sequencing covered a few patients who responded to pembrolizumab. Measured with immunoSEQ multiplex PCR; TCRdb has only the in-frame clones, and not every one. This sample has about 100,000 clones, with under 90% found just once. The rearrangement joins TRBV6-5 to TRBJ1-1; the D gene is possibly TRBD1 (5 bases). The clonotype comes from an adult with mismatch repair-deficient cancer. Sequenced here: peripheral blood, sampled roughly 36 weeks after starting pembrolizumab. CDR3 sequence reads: CASSHGGDAAFF. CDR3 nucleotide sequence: TGTGCCAGCAGTCACGGGGGGGATGCAGCTTTCTTT.